This record concerns one T cell receptor (beta chain) sequence. Its antigen is unknown. Assay: immunoSEQ multiplex PCR; the TCRdb copy retains only in-frame clones and omits some. The data show about 70,000 clones, approximately 94% seen once. Germline V gives CDR1 SGHVS, CDR2 FNYEAQ. Trimming shortened V by 4 bases and J by 1 base, and 10 bases separated the two germline ends. This CDR3 has 14 residues. This entry comes from a study of cytomegalovirus exposure and HLA in healthy donors. Broader study findings: Three CMV-associated chains proved CMV antigen-specific in vitro.

The TCR originated in a woman aged 18-35 years in good health and CMV-seropositive. The V gene is TRBV7-6, the J gene TRBJ2-5, with D perhaps matching TRBD2 (7 bases). The sample consisted of PBMCs. The CDR3 DNA is TGTGCCAGCAGCTCTGGGGGGGCCCAAGAGACCCAGTACTTC. Protein product: CASSSGGAQETQYF.